This T cell receptor (beta chain) was captured by sequencing in a study of human T cells and chemical hapten exposure. Study in general: The patients were mostly female; they had alopecia areata, totalis or universalis. Study-level points and caveats: Significantly more large CDR3 similarity clusters were formed by expanded TCRs than by controls.

TCRdb redid the calling of the RACE reads with MiXCR, one entry per CDR3 protein. The table shows about 120,000 distinct CDR3 sequences, with roughly 13% occurring only once. Specified time point: patch test 1, 2 weeks after DPC sensitization. Treatment specified: therapeutic diphenylcyclopropenone sensitization with weekly scalp DPC. The sample holds a few counts of this clonotype. Its antigen remains unidentified. The sequencing here drew on whole blood, taken in connection with sensitization to the hapten diphenylcyclopropenone (DPC). This receptor was obtained from a man between 18 and 35 years old with alopecia areata. Some clones in this sample may be carry-over from other donors' samples.

The CDR3 sequence: CASSPAWGNSPLHF. In DNA form, the CDR3 reads TGTGCCAGCTCACCGGCCTGGGGGAATTCACCCCTCCACTTT. The rearrangement joins TRBV18 to TRBJ1-6; maybe TRBD1 (5 bases). The CDR3 length is 14 residues. Trimming took 3 bases from V and 7 from J, leaving 10 bases between them. Germline V gives CDR1 KGHSH, CDR2 LQKENI.